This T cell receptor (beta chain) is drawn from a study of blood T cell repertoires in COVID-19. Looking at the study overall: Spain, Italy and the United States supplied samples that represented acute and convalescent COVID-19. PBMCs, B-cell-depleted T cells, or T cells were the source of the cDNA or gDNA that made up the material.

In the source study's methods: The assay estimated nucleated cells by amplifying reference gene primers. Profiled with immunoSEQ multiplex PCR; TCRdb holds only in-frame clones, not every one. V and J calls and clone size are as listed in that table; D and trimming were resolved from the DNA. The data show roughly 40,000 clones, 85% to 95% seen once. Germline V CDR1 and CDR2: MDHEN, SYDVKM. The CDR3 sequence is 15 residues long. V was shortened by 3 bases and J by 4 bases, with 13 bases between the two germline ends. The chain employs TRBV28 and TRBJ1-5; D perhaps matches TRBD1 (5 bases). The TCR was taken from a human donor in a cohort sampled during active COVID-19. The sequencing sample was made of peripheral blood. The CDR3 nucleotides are TGTGCCAGCAGTTTCGGAACAGGACCGAATCAGCCCCAGCATTTT. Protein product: CASSFGTGPNQPQHF. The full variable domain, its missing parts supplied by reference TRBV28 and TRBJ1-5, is DVKVTQSSRYLVKRTGEKVFLECVQDMDHENMFWYRQDPGLGLRLIYFSYDVKMKEKGDIPEGYSVSREKKERFSLILESASTNQTSMYLCASSFGTGPNQPQHFGDGTRLSIL.